This T cell receptor beta chain originates from a study of T cell repertoires in cytomegalovirus infection. CDR3 length equals 15 residues. Germline V CDR1 and CDR2: MNHNS, SASEGT. After removal of 1 base from V and 4 bases from J, the junction contained 3 bases not matched to a gene. TCRdb reprocessed the reads via MiXCR and lists one record per CDR3 protein. The sample lists 680,000 or so distinct CDR3 sequences, 35% seen once, with roughly 2.8% in the top ten. Overall study results and limits: CMV-specific TCR beta clonotypes restricted by HLA-C dominated the ex vivo response.

This clonotype was counted a few times. What it binds is unknown. The TCR comes from a human donor in good health (CMV status not recorded). Some clones in this sample may be carry-over from other donors' samples. The sample consisted of PBMCs. The J gene is TRBJ1-5, the V gene TRBV6-1, with TRBD1 identical over 8 bases. CDR3 in amino acids: CASSEGQGANQPQHF. The CDR3, as DNA: TGTGCCAGCAGTGAAGGCCAGGGGGCTAATCAGCCCCAGCATTTT.